The 21 T cell receptor beta chains presented below share a single source sample, sequenced in a study of CD8+ T cells in alopecia areata. Treatment here: oral pan-JAK inhibitor, 5-10 mg twice daily. cDNA reverse transcribed from extracted RNA served as the sequencing template. Here immunoSEQ multiplex PCR was the method, and the copy in TCRdb shows in-frame clones only, minus some. The table lists fewer than 250,000 clones, 35% to 45% of them singletons. The sequenced sample was CD4+ T cells sorted from blood, obtained around week 34, from a patient treated with tofacitinib. The receptors were gathered from a human donor with alopecia areata.

The CDR3 reads CASSLGVGNEQFF. CDR3 nucleotide sequence: TGTGCCAGCAGCTTGGGAGTGGGGAATGAGCAGTTCTTC. The V and J genes are TRBV11-3 and TRBJ2-1, with TRBD2 as a possible D gene (5 bases). Germline assignment: CDR1 SGHNT and CDR2 YENEEA. This CDR3 has 13 residues. V dropped 3 bases and J dropped 7 bases, with 10 bases sitting between them.

This clone came up a few times. This rearrangement joins TRBV4-1 to TRBJ2-3; D is ambiguous. Between the trimmed V and J ends, which lost 4 bases and 0 bases, there was a span of 8 bases. CDR1 MGHRA and CDR2 YSYEKL come from the germline V gene. CDR3 length: 14 amino acids. CDR3: CASSPVGSTDTQYF. The CDR3 region has the DNA TGCGCCAGCAGCCCAGTTGGGAGCACAGATACGCAGTATTTT.

J is TRBJ2-1 and V is TRBV30; 8 positions match TRBD2. Trimming took 1 base from V and 9 from J; bases not matched to a gene: 14. The CDR3 covers 16 residues. Germline V gene data show CDR1 as GTSNPN and CDR2 as SVGIG (reference sequence). The CDR3 region has the DNA TGTGCCTGGAGTGGCCACGGCAAGCGGGGGAACGCTGAGCAGTTCTTC. This translates into CAWSGHGKRGNAEQFF.

The rearrangement joins TRBV30 to TRBJ2-7; tentatively, D is TRBD1 (6 bases). The CDR3 extends over 14 amino acids. Germline values: CDR1 GTSNPN, CDR2 SVGIG (reference sequence). The ends were cut back, 0 bases at V and 3 bases at J, with 12 bases in the middle. The CDR3 DNA reads TGTGCCTGGAGTGTACCCATCAGGGGCTACGAGCAGTACTTC. Amino acids: CAWSVPIRGYEQYF.

The rearrangement joins TRBV18 to TRBJ2-2; unclear D gene. The V gene's germline CDR1 is KGHSH and CDR2 LQKENI. Trimming pared 3 bases from V and 1 base from J, leaving 9 bases between. The CDR3 is 15 residues long. The DNA of the CDR3 is TGTGCCAGCTCACCCAAACAGCGGAACACCGGGGAGCTGTTTTTT. Amino acids: CASSPKQRNTGELFF.

There are a few counts of this clone. The J gene is TRBJ1-6, the V gene TRBV19; D not resolved. CDR1 and CDR2 from the germline V gene are LNHDA and SQIVND (reference sequence). The V end was cut by 6 bases, the J end by 5 bases, with 17 bases between. The CDR3 runs to 16 residues. The CDR3 loop reads CASSPPVRADNSPLHF. For the CDR3, the DNA is TGTGCCAGTAGCCCCCCAGTAAGGGCCGATAATTCACCCCTCCACTTT.

The chain couples TRBV11-3 to TRBJ1-1; TRBD1 agrees at 8 bases. The CDR3 loop spans 14 amino acids. The V gene's germline CDR1 is SGHNT and CDR2 YENEEA. The V segment lost 5 bases and the J segment 4 bases; nucleotides outside the gene matches: 6. The CDR3 DNA sequence: TGTGCCAGCAGCGCAGGGGGCTGGATCACTGAAGCTTTCTTT. Protein: CASSAGGWITEAFF.

The chain has TRBV29-1 and TRBJ2-1, with TRBD2 identical over 10 bases. CDR1 and CDR2 (germline): SQVTM, ANQGSEA. V was pared by 7 bases and J by 6 bases, with 12 bases of the junction left unmatched. The CDR3 spans 15 residues. The CDR3, as DNA: TGCAGCGCCGCCCTCCTAAGCGGGAGGGCCAATGAGCAGTTCTTC. Amino acids: CSAALLSGRANEQFF.

For this clone: Sequence at one end of the junction differs from germline and may be a read error. The CDR3 DNA sequence: TGTGCCAGCAGCTTAAGGGTAGCGGGGCCCTATGAGCAGTACTTC. Its protein is CASSLRVAGPYEQYF. The rearrangement links TRBV7-8 to TRBJ2-7; 8 bases line up with TRBD2. The CDR3 has 15 residues. CDR1 is SGHVS and CDR2 is FQNEAQ in the germline V gene.

In the case of this clone: Other DNA sequences within the sample encode an identical CDR3. The chain combines TRBV5-1 with TRBJ2-3, with no clear D. The ends were cut back, 4 bases at V and 0 bases at J, with 6 bases in the middle. Germline values: CDR1 SGHRS, CDR2 YFSETQ. This CDR3 is built from 13 residues. CDR3 DNA sequence: TGCGCCAGCAGCCGCGGTAGCACAGATACGCAGTATTTT. Protein product: CASSRGSTDTQYF. Drawing the rest from reference TRBV5-1 and TRBJ2-3, the complete variable domain is KAGVTQTPRYLIKTRGQQVTLSCSPISGHRSVSWYQQTPGQGLQFLFEYFSETQRNKGNFPGRFSGRQFSNSRSEMNVSTLELGDSALYLCASSRGSTDTQYFGPGTRLTVL.

This clone showed up just a few times. The rearrangement joins TRBV29-1 to TRBJ2-4; D may be TRBD2 (6 bases). The CDR3 spans 15 residues. Germline V gene data show CDR1 as SQVTM and CDR2 as ANQGSEA. Trimming pared 5 bases from V and 4 bases from J, leaving 18 bases between. This CDR3 reads CSVSGFSGEKNIQYF. CDR3 nucleotides: TGCAGCGTTAGTGGGTTCTCGGGGGAGAAAAACATTCAGTACTTC. Drawing the rest from reference TRBV29-1 and TRBJ2-4, the complete variable domain is SAVISQKPSRDICQRGTSLTIQCQVDSQVTMMFWYRQQPGQSLTLIATANQGSEATYESGFVIDKFPISRPNLTFSTLTVSNMSPEDSSIYLCSVSGFSGEKNIQYFGAGTRLSVL.

This clone occurred a few times. The V call is TRBV30, the J call TRBJ2-7; D is unresolved. V lost 2 bases to trimming and J lost 5 bases, with 7 bases between them. The CDR3 is made up of 11 amino acids. The germline V gene encodes CDR1 GTSNPN and CDR2 SVGIG (reference sequence). As DNA, the CDR3 is TGTGCCTGGAGTTCCCCTAACGAGCAGTACTTC. Protein: CAWSSPNEQYF.

This clone has just a few counts. V usage is TRBV10-3 and J usage is TRBJ1-2, with a weak D call TRBD1 (5 bases). Trimming took 4 bases from V and 2 from J, leaving 8 bases between them. The CDR3 is 13 amino acids. Germline assignment: CDR1 ENHRY and CDR2 SYGVKD. The CDR3 sequence: CAISGDVNYGYTF. DNA for the CDR3: TGTGCCATCAGTGGGGACGTAAACTATGGCTACACCTTC.

This clone was seen a few times. The V gene is TRBV5-4, the J gene TRBJ2-4; 7 bases fit TRBD1. Germline V gives CDR1 SGHNT, CDR2 YYREEE (reference sequence). The CDR3 contains 16 residues. Trimming took 4 bases from V and 0 from J; bases not matched to a gene: 7. CDR3 in DNA: TGTGCCAGCAGCCGGCGACAGGGCCAAGCCAAAAACATTCAGTACTTC. It yields the protein CASSRRQGQAKNIQYF.

The chain couples TRBV6-1 to TRBJ1-6; 11 bases line up with TRBD1. This CDR3 has 15 amino acids. The ends lost 7 bases at V and 7 bases at J; junction bases unmatched: 6. The germline CDR1 and CDR2 sequences are MNHNS and SASEGT. The CDR3 DNA reads TGTGCCAGCAACCTGAGGGACAGGGGGAATTCACCCCTCCACTTT. Protein: CASNLRDRGNSPLHF.

The gene calls are TRBV5-4 and TRBJ2-5, with 8 bases matching TRBD2. Germline CDR1 and CDR2: SGHNT and YYREEE (reference sequence). The CDR3 has 15 amino acids. The V and J ends lost 4 bases and 1 base, in that order; junction bases with no gene match: 6. Here the CDR3 reads CASSARGAFQETQYF. DNA for the CDR3: TGTGCCAGCAGCGCGCGGGGGGCCTTCCAAGAGACCCAGTACTTC.

The V gene is TRBV18, the J gene TRBJ2-7; a possible D gene is TRBD2 (5 bases). Germline V CDR1 and CDR2: KGHSH, LQKENI. The CDR3 runs 18 residues. V lost 3 bases and J lost 7, with 28 bases in between. In DNA, the CDR3 is TGTGCCAGCTCACCTGTGGGGATGCTCGGGAAGTTACGGAGTGAGCAGTACTTC. Encoded protein: CASSPVGMLGKLRSEQYF. The full variable domain, rest sourced from reference TRBV18 and TRBJ2-7, is NAGVMQNPRHLVRRRGQEARLRCSPMKGHSHVYWYRQLPEEGLKFMVYLQKENIIDESGMPKERFSAEFPKEGPSILRIQQVVRGDSAAYFCASSPVGMLGKLRSEQYFGPGTRLTVT.

The sample holds a few counts of this clone. The chain recombines TRBV2 with TRBJ1-4, with D hard to call. Looked up from germline, CDR1 is SNHLY and CDR2 is FYNNEI. The V end was cut by 7 bases, the J end by 0 bases, with 6 bases between. The CDR3 loop spans 13 amino acids. The CDR3 DNA sequence: TGTGCCAGCATGAGGGCAACTAATGAAAAACTGTTTTTT. This codes for CASMRATNEKLFF.

The J gene is TRBJ1-1, the V gene TRBV7-9, with D unclear. The V and J ends lost 0 bases and 1 base respectively, with 3 bases between them. The germline V gene has CDR1 SEHNR and CDR2 FQNEAQ (reference sequence). The CDR3 is 13 residues long. CDR3 region: CASSLAGNTEAFF. The CDR3, as DNA: TGTGCCAGCAGCTTAGCAGGGAACACTGAAGCTTTCTTT.

This clone was observed a few times. At the DNA level, this CDR3 is encoded by other sequences in the same sample as well. The CDR3 DNA sequence: TGTGCCTGGAGTGCGGCGGCCTTTACCCAGTACTTC. It codes for CAWSAAAFTQYF. The genes are TRBV30 and TRBJ2-5, with D hard to call. Trimming left V 1 base short and J 8 bases short, with 11 bases between. The CDR3 length is 12 residues. The V gene's germline CDR1 is GTSNPN and CDR2 SVGIG (reference sequence).

This chain joins TRBV6-6 and TRBJ2-3; D call uncertain. The V end was cut by 4 bases, the J end by 2 bases, with 7 bases between. This CDR3 is built from 13 residues. Germline values: CDR1 MNHNY, CDR2 SVGAGI (reference sequence). For the CDR3, the DNA is TGTGCCAGCAGTTCCAGAGACACAGATACGCAGTATTTT. This translates into CASSSRDTDTQYF.